Each of the 21 T cell receptor beta chains below was sequenced from the same sample in a study of blood T cells in healthy people across ages. Primed by a sample-barcoded 5' primer and a J-beta primer mix, a second PCR proceeded for roughly 7 to 12 cycles. From the 5' RACE reads, TCRdb called clonotypes with MiXCR, one entry per CDR3 protein. The sample carries hundreds of thousands of distinct CDR3 sequences, 58% recorded once. The sequencing input was blood. These receptors all come from a man aged 55 to 70 in good health.

This clonotype was seen more than once but under ten times. The chain links TRBV24-1 to TRBJ1-2, with 7 positions matching TRBD1. The germline CDR1 and CDR2 sequences are KGHDR and SFDVKD. Losses at the gene ends were 4 bases for V and 6 bases for J; bases not matched to a gene: 7. The CDR3 extends over 14 amino acids. CDR3 loop: CATSESTGAHGYTF. The CDR3 DNA follows: TGTGCCACCAGTGAATCAACAGGGGCCCATGGCTACACCTTC.

This clonotype was detected only a few times. The chain has TRBV4-1 and TRBJ1-4; D is possibly TRBD1 (5 bases). CDR3 length: 15 amino acids. V was clipped by 4 bases and J by 8 bases, with 17 bases between them. CDR1 MGHRA and CDR2 YSYEKL come from the germline V gene. The CDR3 spells CASSLGVFGREKLFF. CDR3 coding DNA: TGCGCCAGCAGCCTAGGGGTCTTCGGTCGAGAAAAACTGTTTTTT.

The chain employs TRBV5-1 and TRBJ2-7; 8 bases line up with TRBD1. Losses at the gene ends were 5 bases for V and 10 bases for J; bases not matched to a gene: 11. CDR3 length: 13 residues. Germline CDR1 is SGHRS and CDR2 is YFSETQ. This chain's CDR3 is CASSLTGEGAQYF. In nucleotides, the CDR3 is TGCGCCAGCAGTTTGACAGGGGAAGGAGCCCAGTACTTC. Full variable domain (rest looked up from reference TRBV5-1 and TRBJ2-7): KAGVTQTPRYLIKTRGQQVTLSCSPISGHRSVSWYQQTPGQGLQFLFEYFSETQRNKGNFPGRFSGRQFSNSRSEMNVSTLELGDSALYLCASSLTGEGAQYFGPGTRLTVT.

This clonotype was observed a handful of times. The chain carries TRBV28 and TRBJ2-4; weak D call: TRBD1 (6 bases). Per the germline V gene, CDR1 is MDHEN and CDR2 is SYDVKM. This CDR3 is built from 14 residues. Trimming took off 6 bases at V and 7 bases at J, with 16 bases between the two ends. The CDR3 DNA reads TGTGCCAGCAGGGACAGCCTCCCTCCGAACATTCAGTACTTC. This gives the protein CASRDSLPPNIQYF.

The chain recombines TRBV9 with TRBJ2-3; TRBD2 matches at 10 bases. Trimming removed 3 bases from V and 6 bases from J; junction bases left unmatched: 7. There are 15 residues in the CDR3. The germline gives CDR1 SGDLS, CDR2 YYNGEE. In DNA form, the CDR3 reads TGTGCCAGCAGCGCTTCTAGCGGGGGAAGGGATACGCAGTATTTT. It codes for CASSASSGGRDTQYF.

The chain employs TRBV10-3 and TRBJ2-7; D is perhaps TRBD1 (6 bases). The ends were cut back, 4 bases at V and 0 bases at J, with 10 bases in the middle. CDR1 and CDR2 from the germline V gene are ENHRY and SYGVKD. This CDR3 contains 14 residues. This CDR3 reads CAISAQGSSYEQYF. CDR3 DNA sequence: TGTGCCATCAGTGCTCAGGGGAGCTCCTACGAGCAGTACTTC.

This clonotype turned up a few times. The chain joins TRBV29-1 to TRBJ2-7; weak D call: TRBD2 (6 bases). This CDR3 is built from 13 residues. Germline V lookup: CDR1 SQVTM, CDR2 ANQGSEA. V lost 3 bases to trimming and J lost 3 bases, with 12 bases between them. The CDR3 DNA follows: TGCAGCGTTGATAGGCAGGGAGGCTACGAGCAGTACTTC. Its translation is CSVDRQGGYEQYF.

CDR3 DNA: TGTGCCAGCAGTTTCAGACAAGACGACGCTTTCTTT. Protein sequence: CASSFRQDDAFF. The chain is built from TRBV12-3 or TRBV12-4 and TRBJ1-1; no definite D call. The V and J ends lost 3 bases and 11 bases respectively, with 13 bases between them. The CDR3 runs to 12 residues.

Concerning this clonotype itself: The junction does not match germline at one end; this may be a read error. The genes are TRBV3-1 and TRBJ2-1, with 12 nucleotides matching TRBD2. Germline-derived CDR1 and CDR2 are LGHDT and YNNKEL (reference sequence). CDR3 length: 17 residues. The CDR3 nucleotides are TGTGTCAGCAGCCAAGACGCTAGCGGGGGGGCTCGACATGAGCAGTTCTTC. Protein sequence: CVSSQDASGGARHEQFF.

The chain has TRBV6-5 and TRBJ2-1, with 10 bases identical to TRBD2. The germline V gene has CDR1 MNHEY and CDR2 SVGAGI. The CDR3 is 16 amino acids. Trimming removed 6 bases from V and 5 bases from J; junction bases left unmatched: 10. The chain's CDR3 is CASSRSAGGRNNEQFF. The DNA for the CDR3 is TGTGCCAGCAGCCGCTCAGCGGGGGGGCGGAACAATGAGCAGTTCTTC.

The gene calls are TRBV7-8 and TRBJ2-1; D gene ambiguous. Trimming took 3 bases from V and 10 from J, leaving 10 bases between them. CDR1 and CDR2 (germline): SGHVS, FQNEAQ. This CDR3 region has 12 residues. The CDR3 is CASSFVFVEQFF. The DNA for the CDR3 is TGTGCCAGCAGCTTTGTGTTTGTGGAGCAGTTCTTC.

The V call is TRBV6-5, the J call TRBJ1-1; TRBD1 might be the D (6 bases). The CDR3 consists of 14 residues. The V gene lost 6 bases and the J gene lost 5 bases, with 16 bases spanning the gap. Germline lookup yields CDR1 MNHEY and CDR2 SVGAGI. CDR3 bases: TGTGCCAGCAGAACCGGAAGGGGGATGACTGAAGCTTTCTTT. Protein product: CASRTGRGMTEAFF.

A few counts support this clonotype. The V gene is TRBV5-1, the J gene TRBJ2-1, with 8 bases that match TRBD1. The germline V gene encodes CDR1 SGHRS and CDR2 YFSETQ. J was trimmed by 7 bases and V by 4 bases; bases with no gene match: 10. The CDR3 runs to 15 residues. This chain's CDR3 is CASSQLTGERNEQFF. The CDR3 DNA sequence: TGCGCCAGCAGCCAACTGACAGGGGAGAGGAATGAGCAGTTCTTC.

The chain is built from TRBV4-1 and TRBJ2-1; 10 bases match TRBD2. CDR3 size: 15 residues. V was clipped by 7 bases and J by 6 bases; unmatched bases: 9. Per the germline V gene, CDR1 is MGHRA and CDR2 is YSYEKL. CDR3 DNA sequence: TGCGCCAGCACCGCGCGGGGACTAGCGTTCAATGAGCAGTTCTTC. Translated, it gives CASTARGLAFNEQFF.

The chain links TRBV11-2 to TRBJ2-3; TRBD1 matches at 9 bases. The V and J ends lost 5 bases and 6 bases, in that order; junction bases with no gene match: 6. Germline CDR1 reads SGHAT; CDR2 reads FQNNGV. The CDR3 covers 14 residues. CDR3 nucleotide sequence: TGTGCCAGCAGCGTACAGGGGGCGGGTGATACGCAGTATTTT. Translation: CASSVQGAGDTQYF.

This clonotype was counted between two and nine times. This chain links TRBV14 with TRBJ2-1, with no clear D. Trimming removed 5 bases from V and 2 bases from J, with 13 bases in between. Germline values: CDR1 SGHDN, CDR2 FVKESK. The CDR3 consists of 15 residues. CDR3 sequence (DNA): TGTGCCAGCAGCAGAGACCGGATCACCTACAATGAGCAGTTCTTC. Translated: CASSRDRITYNEQFF.

The chain couples TRBV5-6 to TRBJ2-5, with 9 positions matching TRBD2. The CDR3 runs to 15 residues. The germline V gene has CDR1 SGHDT and CDR2 YYEEEE. Unmatched junction bases numbered 4, after V lost 4 bases and J lost 0 bases. In nucleotides, the CDR3 is TGTGCCAGCAGCAGCAGCGGGGGGCACCAAGAGACCCAGTACTTC. Translating it yields CASSSSGGHQETQYF.

The chain is built from TRBV5-1 and TRBJ2-3; no reliable D call. The V end lost 3 bases, the J end lost 3 bases, and 17 bases lay between the germline ends. The CDR3 totals 16 residues. Per the germline V gene, CDR1 is SGHRS and CDR2 is YFSETQ. CDR3 DNA sequence: TGCGCCAGCAGCTCGACCCTAGTGGGTCCAACAGATACGCAGTATTTT. As protein: CASSSTLVGPTDTQYF.

The chain has TRBV7-2 and TRBJ1-2, with a possible D match to TRBD1 (6 bases). Germline CDR1 is SGHTA and CDR2 is FQGNSA. The ends were cut back, 6 bases at V and 10 bases at J, with 18 bases in the middle. The CDR3 consists of 13 residues. CDR3 amino acids: CASRDSGGRAYTF. DNA of the CDR3: TGTGCCAGCAGGGACTCGGGGGGGCGCGCCTACACCTTC.

The rearrangement joins TRBV29-1 to TRBJ2-6; TRBD1 matches at 8 bases. With 4 bases clipped from V and 2 bases from J, the junction kept 7 bases outside the gene matches. CDR1 and CDR2 from the germline V gene are SQVTM and ANQGSEA. The length of the CDR3 is 16 residues. CDR3 loop: CSVVGTGLAGANVLTF. As DNA, the CDR3 is TGCAGCGTTGTGGGGACAGGTTTGGCTGGGGCCAACGTCCTGACTTTC.

The chain links TRBV18 to TRBJ2-7, with D unclear. The CDR3 runs to 14 residues. With 5 bases removed from V and 1 base from J, the gap between germline ends came to 12 bases. Germline CDR1 reads KGHSH; CDR2 reads LQKENI. The CDR3 nucleotides are TGTGCCAGCTCAACACAGAGCTGGTCCTACGAGCAGTACTTC. Translated: CASSTQSWSYEQYF.